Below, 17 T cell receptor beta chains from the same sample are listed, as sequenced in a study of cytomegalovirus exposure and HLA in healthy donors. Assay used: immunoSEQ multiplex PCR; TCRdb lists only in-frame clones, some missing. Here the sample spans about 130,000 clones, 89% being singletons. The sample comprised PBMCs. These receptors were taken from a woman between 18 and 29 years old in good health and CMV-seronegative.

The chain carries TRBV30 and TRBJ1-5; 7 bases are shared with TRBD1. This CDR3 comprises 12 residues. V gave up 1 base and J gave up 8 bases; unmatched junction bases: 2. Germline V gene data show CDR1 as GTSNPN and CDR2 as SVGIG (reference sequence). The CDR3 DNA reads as TGTGCCTGGAGTGCAGGGGGGAAGCCCCAGCATTTT. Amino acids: CAWSAGGKPQHF. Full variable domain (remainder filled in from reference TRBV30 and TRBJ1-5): SQTIHQWPATLVQPVGSPLSLECTVEGTSNPNLYWYRQAAGRGLQLLFYSVGIGQISSEVPQNLSASRPQDRQFILSSKKLLLSDSGFYLCAWSAGGKPQHFGDGTRLSIL.

As DNA, the CDR3 is TGTGCCAGCAGTTTCCTGACAGGGTATAATGGCTACACCTTC. It codes for CASSFLTGYNGYTF. The V call is TRBV27, the J call TRBJ1-2, with 7 positions matching TRBD1. The CDR3 sequence is 14 residues long. Germline CDR1 and CDR2: MNHEY and SMNVEV (reference sequence). V shed 3 bases, J shed 6 bases, and the junction held 7 bases outside the gene matches.

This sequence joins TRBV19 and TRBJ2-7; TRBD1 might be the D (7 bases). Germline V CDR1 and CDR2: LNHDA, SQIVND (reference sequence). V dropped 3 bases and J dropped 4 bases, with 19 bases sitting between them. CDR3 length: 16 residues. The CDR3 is CASSMAGQIPPYEQYV. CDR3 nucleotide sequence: TGTGCCAGTAGTATGGCGGGACAGATCCCCCCATACGAGCAGTACGTC.

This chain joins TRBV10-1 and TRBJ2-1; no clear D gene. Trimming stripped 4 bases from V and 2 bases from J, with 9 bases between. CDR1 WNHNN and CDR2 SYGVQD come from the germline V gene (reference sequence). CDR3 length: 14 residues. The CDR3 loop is CASSGGRTYNEQFF. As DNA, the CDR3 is TGCGCCAGCAGTGGAGGCCGAACCTACAATGAGCAGTTCTTC.

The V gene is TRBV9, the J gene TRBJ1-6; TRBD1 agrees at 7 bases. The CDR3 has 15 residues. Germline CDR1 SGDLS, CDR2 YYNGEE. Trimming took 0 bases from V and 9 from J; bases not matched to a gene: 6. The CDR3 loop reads CASSVVAGGGSPLHF. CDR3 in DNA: TGTGCCAGCAGCGTAGTGGCAGGGGGAGGTTCACCCCTCCACTTT.

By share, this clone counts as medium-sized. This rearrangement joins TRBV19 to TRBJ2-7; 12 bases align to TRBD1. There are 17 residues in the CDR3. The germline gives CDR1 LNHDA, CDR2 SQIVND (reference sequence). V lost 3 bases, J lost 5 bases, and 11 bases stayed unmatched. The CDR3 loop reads CASSMLFRGQGANEQYF. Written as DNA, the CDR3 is TGTGCCAGTAGTATGTTATTCCGGGGACAGGGGGCAAACGAGCAGTACTTC.

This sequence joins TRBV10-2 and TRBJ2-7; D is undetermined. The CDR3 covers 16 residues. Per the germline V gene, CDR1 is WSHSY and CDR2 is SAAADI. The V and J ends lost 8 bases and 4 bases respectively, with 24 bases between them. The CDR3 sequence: CASRTNPEELAYEQYV. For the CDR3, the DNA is TGCGCCAGCCGAACCAATCCAGAGGAATTGGCTTACGAGCAGTACGTC.

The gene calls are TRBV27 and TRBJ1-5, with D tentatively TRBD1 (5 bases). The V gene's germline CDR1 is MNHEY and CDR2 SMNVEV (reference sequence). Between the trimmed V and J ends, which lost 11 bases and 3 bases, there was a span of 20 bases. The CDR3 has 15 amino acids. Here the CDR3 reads CAYQGSARNNQPQHF. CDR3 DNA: TGTGCCTATCAGGGTTCAGCCAGAAACAATCAGCCCCAGCATTTT.

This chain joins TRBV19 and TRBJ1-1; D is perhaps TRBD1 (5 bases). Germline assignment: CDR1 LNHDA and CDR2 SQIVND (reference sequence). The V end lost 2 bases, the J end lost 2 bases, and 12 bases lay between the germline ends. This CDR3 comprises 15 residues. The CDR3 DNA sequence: TGTGCCAGTAGTATAAGCGGGGGTTACAACACTGAAGCTTTCTTT. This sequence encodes CASSISGGYNTEAFF.

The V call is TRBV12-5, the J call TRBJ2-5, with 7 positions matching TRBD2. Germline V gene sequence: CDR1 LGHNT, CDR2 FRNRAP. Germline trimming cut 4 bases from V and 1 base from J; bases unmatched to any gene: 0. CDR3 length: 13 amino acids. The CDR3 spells CASGWGGQETQYF. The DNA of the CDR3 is TGTGCTAGTGGTTGGGGGGGCCAAGAGACCCAGTACTTC.

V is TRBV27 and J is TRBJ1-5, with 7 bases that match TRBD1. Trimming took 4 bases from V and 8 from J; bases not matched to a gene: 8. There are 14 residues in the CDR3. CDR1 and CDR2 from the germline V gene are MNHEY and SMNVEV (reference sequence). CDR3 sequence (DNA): TGTGCCAGCAGTTCGAGACAGGGCCGGGAGCCCCAGCATTTT. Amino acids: CASSSRQGREPQHF.

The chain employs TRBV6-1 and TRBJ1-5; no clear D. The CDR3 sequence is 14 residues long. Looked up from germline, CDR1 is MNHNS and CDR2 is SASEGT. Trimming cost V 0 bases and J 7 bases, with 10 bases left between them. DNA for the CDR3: TGTGCCAGCAGTGAAGCGGCTGGTTGGCAGCCCCAGCATTTT. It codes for CASSEAAGWQPQHF.

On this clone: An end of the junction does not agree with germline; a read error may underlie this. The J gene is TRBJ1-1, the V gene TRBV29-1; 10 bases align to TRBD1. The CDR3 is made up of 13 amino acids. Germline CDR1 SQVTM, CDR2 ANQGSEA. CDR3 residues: CSVAGQGLSEAFF. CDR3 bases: TGCAGCGTTGCGGGACAGGGGCTCTCTGAGGCTTTCTTT.

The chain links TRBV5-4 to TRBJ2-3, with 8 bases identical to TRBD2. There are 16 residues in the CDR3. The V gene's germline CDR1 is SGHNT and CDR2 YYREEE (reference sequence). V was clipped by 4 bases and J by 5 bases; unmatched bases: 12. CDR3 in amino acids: CASSQLAGEARDTQYF. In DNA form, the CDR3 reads TGTGCCAGCAGCCAGCTAGCGGGCGAAGCTAGAGATACGCAGTATTTT. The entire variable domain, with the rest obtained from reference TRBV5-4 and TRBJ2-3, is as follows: ETGVTQSPTHLIKTRGQQVTLRCSSQSGHNTVSWYQQALGQGPQFIFQYYREEENGRGNFPPRFSGLQFPNYSSELNVNALELDDSALYLCASSQLAGEARDTQYFGPGTRLTVL.

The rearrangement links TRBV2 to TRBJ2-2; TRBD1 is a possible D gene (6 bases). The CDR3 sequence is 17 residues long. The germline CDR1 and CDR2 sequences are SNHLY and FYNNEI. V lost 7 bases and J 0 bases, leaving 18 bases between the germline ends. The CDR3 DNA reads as TGTGCCAGCACTCATGACTCAGGGGCCTCGAACACCGGGGAGCTGTTTTTT. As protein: CASTHDSGASNTGELFF.

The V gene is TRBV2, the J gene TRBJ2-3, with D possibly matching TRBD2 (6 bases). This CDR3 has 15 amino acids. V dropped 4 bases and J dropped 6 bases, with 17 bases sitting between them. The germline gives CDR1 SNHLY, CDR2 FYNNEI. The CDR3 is CASSVILQTRDTQYF. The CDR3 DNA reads TGTGCCAGCAGTGTCATCCTGCAGACTAGGGATACGCAGTATTTT.

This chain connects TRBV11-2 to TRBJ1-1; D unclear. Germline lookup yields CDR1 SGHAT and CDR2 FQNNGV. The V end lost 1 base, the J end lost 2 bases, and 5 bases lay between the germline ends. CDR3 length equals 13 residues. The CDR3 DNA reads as TGTGCCAGCAGCTTAGCGGGTAACACTGAAGCTTTCTTT. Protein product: CASSLAGNTEAFF.